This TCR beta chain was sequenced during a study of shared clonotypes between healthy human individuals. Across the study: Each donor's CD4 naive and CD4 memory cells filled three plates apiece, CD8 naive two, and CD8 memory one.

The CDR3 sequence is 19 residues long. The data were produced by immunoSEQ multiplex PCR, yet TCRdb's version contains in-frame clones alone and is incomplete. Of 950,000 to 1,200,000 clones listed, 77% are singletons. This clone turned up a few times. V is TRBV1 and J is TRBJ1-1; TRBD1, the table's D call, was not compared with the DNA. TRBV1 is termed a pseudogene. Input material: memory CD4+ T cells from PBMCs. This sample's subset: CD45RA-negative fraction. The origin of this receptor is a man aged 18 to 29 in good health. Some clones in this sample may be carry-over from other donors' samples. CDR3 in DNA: TGCACCAGCAGCCAAGGGACGACAGGACACGCTCCTTCGAGGACTGAAGCTTTCTTT. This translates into CTSSQGTTGHAPSRTEAFF.